This T cell receptor (beta chain) was sequenced in a study of regulatory T cells in long-lasting Graves disease. For TCR beta, libraries came from iRepertoire HTBI primers and Arm-PCR of CDR3 regions. TCRdb reprocessed the multiplex PCR reads via MiXCR and lists one record per CDR3 protein. Seen here are 320,000 or so distinct CDR3 sequences, over 15% observed once, and the top ten hold about 40%. Study outcomes and limitations: Lower TCR diversity was seen in persistent Graves' patients than in newly diagnosed ones. There was favoring of TRBV28, TRBJ1-2 and TRBJ2-5 in persistent disease.

This clonotype was seen only a few times. As yet, its antigen is unknown. Time point meaning: newly diagnosed GD, antithyroid drugs for less than 3 months. Making the TCR library involved RNA that had been extracted from PBMCs. V was trimmed by 3 bases and J by 4 bases, leaving 9 bases between them. The CDR3 loop spans 13 amino acids. This material consisted of peripheral blood mononuclear cells (PBMCs), taken at new diagnosis, from a patient treated with antithyroid drugs. The chain is built from TRBV12-3 or TRBV12-4 and TRBJ1-2; D is unclear. The clonotype originates from a female donor with Graves disease. For the CDR3, the DNA is TGTGCCAGCAGTTTCAAGGCAATCTATGGCTACACCTTC. Its translation is CASSFKAIYGYTF.